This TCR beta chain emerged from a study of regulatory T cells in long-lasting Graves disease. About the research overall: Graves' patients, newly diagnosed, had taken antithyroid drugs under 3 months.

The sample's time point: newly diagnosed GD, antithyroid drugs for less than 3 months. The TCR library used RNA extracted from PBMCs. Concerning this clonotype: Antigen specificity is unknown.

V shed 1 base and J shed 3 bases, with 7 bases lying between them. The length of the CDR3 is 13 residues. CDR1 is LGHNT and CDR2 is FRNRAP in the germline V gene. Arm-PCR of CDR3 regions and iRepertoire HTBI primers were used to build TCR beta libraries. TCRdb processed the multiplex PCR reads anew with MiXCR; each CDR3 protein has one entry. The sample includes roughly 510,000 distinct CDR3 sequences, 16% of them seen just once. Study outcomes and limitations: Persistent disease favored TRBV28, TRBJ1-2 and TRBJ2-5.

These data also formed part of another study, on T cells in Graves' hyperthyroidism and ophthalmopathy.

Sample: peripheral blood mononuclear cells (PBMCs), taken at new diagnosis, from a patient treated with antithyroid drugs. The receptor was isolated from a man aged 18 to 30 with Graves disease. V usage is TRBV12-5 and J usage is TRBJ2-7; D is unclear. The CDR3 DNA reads TGTGCTAGTGGTTTGGGACAAAACTACGAGCAGTACTTC. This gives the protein CASGLGQNYEQYF.